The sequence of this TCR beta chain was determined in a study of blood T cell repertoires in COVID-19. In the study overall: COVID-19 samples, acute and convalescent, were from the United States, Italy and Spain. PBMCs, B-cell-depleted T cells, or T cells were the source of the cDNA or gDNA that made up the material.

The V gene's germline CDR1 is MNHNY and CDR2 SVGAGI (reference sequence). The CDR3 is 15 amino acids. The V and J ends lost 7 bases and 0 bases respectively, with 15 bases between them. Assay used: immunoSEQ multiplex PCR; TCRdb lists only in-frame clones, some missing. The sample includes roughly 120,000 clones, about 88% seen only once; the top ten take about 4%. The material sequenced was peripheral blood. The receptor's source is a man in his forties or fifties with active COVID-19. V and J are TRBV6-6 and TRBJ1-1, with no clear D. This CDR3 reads CASNPRGDVNTEAFF. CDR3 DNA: TGTGCCAGCAACCCCAGAGGAGACGTGAACACTGAAGCTTTCTTT.